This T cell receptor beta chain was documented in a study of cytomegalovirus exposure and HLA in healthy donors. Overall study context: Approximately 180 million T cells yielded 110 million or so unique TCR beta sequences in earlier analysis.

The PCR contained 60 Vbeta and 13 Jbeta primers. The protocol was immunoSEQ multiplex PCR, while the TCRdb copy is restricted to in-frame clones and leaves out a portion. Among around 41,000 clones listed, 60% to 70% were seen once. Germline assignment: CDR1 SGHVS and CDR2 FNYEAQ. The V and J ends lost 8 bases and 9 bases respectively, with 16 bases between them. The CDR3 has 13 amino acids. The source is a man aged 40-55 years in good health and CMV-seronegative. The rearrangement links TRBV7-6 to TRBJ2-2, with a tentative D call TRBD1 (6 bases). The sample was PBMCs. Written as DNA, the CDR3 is TGTGCCAGCGGTGAAGAGGGGGAACGGGAGCTGTTTTTT. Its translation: CASGEEGERELFF.